This TCR beta chain was observed in a study of cytomegalovirus exposure and HLA in healthy donors. This CDR3 comprises 13 residues. The ends were cut back, 7 bases at V and 1 base at J, with 13 bases in the middle. Germline lookup yields CDR1 SQVTM and CDR2 ANQGSEA. The study drew the donors from its approximately 110-subject validation cohort, separate from the roughly 670-subject first cohort. The data were produced by immunoSEQ multiplex PCR, yet TCRdb's version contains in-frame clones alone and is incomplete. The sample lists about 130,000 clones; around 90% were seen once. General observations from the study: CMV antigen specificity of three CMV-associated chains was confirmed in vitro. The authors listed 150 to 200 TCR beta chains as cytomegalovirus-associated.

For this clone: Its antigen is currently unknown.

The sample taken for sequencing was PBMCs. The chain links TRBV29-1 to TRBJ1-1; D is perhaps TRBD1 (5 bases). This clonotype was sampled from a woman in her twenties or thirties in good health and CMV-seropositive. Here the CDR3 DNA reads TGCAGCGCCGGGACGGAGGGGAACACTGAAGCTTTCTTT. It specifies CSAGTEGNTEAFF. The variable domain in full, completed from reference TRBV29-1 and TRBJ1-1, reads SAVISQKPSRDICQRGTSLTIQCQVDSQVTMMFWYRQQPGQSLTLIATANQGSEATYESGFVIDKFPISRPNLTFSTLTVSNMSPEDSSIYLCSAGTEGNTEAFFGQGTRLTVV.